The 3 T cell receptor beta chains below were found in one sample sequenced in a study of metastatic and nonmetastatic thyroid tumors. There were no patients who had received any treatment before thyroid surgery. TCRdb re-called the PCR reads through MiXCR. The sample consists of 35,000 to 40,000 clones, roughly 17% of them appearing once. Sequencing was carried out using tumor tissue. The receptor set was obtained from a female donor with papillary thyroid cancer or a benign thyroid nodule (not recorded which). Some clones in this sample may be carry-over from other donors' samples.

This clone occurred many times. The chain uses TRBV28 and TRBJ1-2; 8 bases line up with TRBD1. Germline loops: CDR1 MDHEN, CDR2 SYDVKM. The CDR3 runs to 13 residues. Unmatched junction bases numbered 8, after V lost 6 bases and J lost 8 bases. The CDR3 sequence is CASRRGQGGGYTF. As DNA, the CDR3 is TGTGCCAGCAGGCGCGGACAGGGAGGCGGCTACACCTTC.

This clone was observed at least ten times. This specimen includes other DNA sequences encoding the same CDR3. This rearrangement joins TRBV9 to TRBJ1-1; weak D call: TRBD1 (5 bases). Trimming removed 0 bases at V and 3 bases at J, with 6 bases between. The CDR3 spans 13 residues. The germline CDR1 and CDR2 sequences are SGDLS and YYNGEE. CDR3 protein: CASSVVGDTEAFF. The CDR3 coding sequence is TGTGCCAGCAGCGTAGTAGGGGACACTGAAGCTTTCTTT.

The rearrangement uses TRBV4-2 and TRBJ2-2; D is unclear. CDR3 length equals 16 residues. V lost 0 bases, J lost 2 bases, and 10 bases lay in between. In germline, CDR1 is LGHNA, CDR2 YNFKEQ. This CDR3 reads CASSQDLRTNTGELFF. CDR3 coding DNA: TGTGCCAGCAGCCAAGATCTCAGGACCAACACCGGGGAGCTGTTTTTT.